The source of this TCR beta chain is a study of blood T cell repertoires in COVID-19. Study details: PBMCs, B-cell-depleted T cells, or T cells were the source of the cDNA or gDNA that made up the material.

Per germline, CDR1 SGHRS and CDR2 YFSETQ. The CDR3 is 18 amino acids. The junction had 12 bases not matched to a gene; V was cut back by 3 bases and J by 4 bases. In the original analysis: Reference gene primer amplification yielded estimated nucleated cell counts. The table came from immunoSEQ multiplex PCR; TCRdb's copy has only in-frame clones and leaves some out. That table is the source of V, J and clone size, and D and trimming were worked out from the DNA. The sample contains about 160,000 clones, over 80% of which appear only once. V and J are TRBV5-1 and TRBJ2-6; 8 bases line up with TRBD1. Sequencing was performed on peripheral blood. The sequence came from a man aged 25-45 years with COVID-19, enrolled during active disease. CDR3 in amino acids: CASSWPHTGGLGANVLTF. The DNA of the CDR3 is TGCGCCAGCAGCTGGCCCCATACAGGGGGACTGGGGGCCAACGTCCTGACTTTC.